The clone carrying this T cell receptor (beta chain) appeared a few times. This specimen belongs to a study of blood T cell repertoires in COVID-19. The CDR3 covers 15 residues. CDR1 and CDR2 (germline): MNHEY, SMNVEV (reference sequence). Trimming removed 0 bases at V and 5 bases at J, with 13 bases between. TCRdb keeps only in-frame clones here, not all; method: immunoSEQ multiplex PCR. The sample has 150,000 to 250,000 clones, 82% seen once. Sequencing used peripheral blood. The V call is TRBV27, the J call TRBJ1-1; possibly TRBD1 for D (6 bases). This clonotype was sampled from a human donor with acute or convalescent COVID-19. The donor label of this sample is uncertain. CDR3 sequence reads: CASSLSAGVGTEAFF. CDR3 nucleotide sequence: TGTGCCAGCAGTTTATCGGCAGGGGTTGGGACTGAAGCTTTCTTT.